Detailed here is one T cell receptor beta chain. Seattle participants joined during active infection and were tracked over time. Authors' methods: The assay estimated nucleated cells by amplifying reference gene primers. Sequencing used immunoSEQ multiplex PCR; TCRdb keeps in-frame clones, though not all of them. V, J and clone size derive from that table, while D and trimming were established from the DNA sequence. The data contain approximately 390,000 clones, more than 70% of them singletons. Germline assignment: CDR1 SNHLY and CDR2 FYNNEI. The CDR3 consists of 14 residues. V shed 5 bases, J shed 5 bases, and the junction held 4 bases outside the gene matches. This sample stems from a study of blood T cell repertoires in COVID-19. Study overall: Spain, Italy and the United States supplied samples that represented acute and convalescent COVID-19.

This receptor was identified in a woman in her fifties or sixties with COVID-19, enrolled during active disease. The chain has TRBV2 and TRBJ2-5; 11 nucleotides align to TRBD1. Sequenced material: peripheral blood. CDR3 loop: CASSRTGGDETQYF. The CDR3 region has the DNA TGTGCCAGCAGTCGGACAGGGGGCGACGAGACCCAGTACTTC.